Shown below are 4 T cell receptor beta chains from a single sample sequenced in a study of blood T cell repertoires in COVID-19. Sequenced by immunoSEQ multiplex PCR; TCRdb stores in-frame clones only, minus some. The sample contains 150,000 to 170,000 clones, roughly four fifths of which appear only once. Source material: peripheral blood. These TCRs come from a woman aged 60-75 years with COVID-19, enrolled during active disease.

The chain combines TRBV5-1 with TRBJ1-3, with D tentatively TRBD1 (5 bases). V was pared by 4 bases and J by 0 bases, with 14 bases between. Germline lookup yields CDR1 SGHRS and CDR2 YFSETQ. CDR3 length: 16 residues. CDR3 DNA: TGCGCCAGCAGCCCATCAGACAGACGCTCTGGAAACACCATATATTTT. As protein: CASSPSDRRSGNTIYF.

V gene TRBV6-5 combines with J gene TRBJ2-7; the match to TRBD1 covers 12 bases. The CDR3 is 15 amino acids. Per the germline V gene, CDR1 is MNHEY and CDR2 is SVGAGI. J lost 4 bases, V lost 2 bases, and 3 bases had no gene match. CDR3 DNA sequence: TGTGCCAGCAGTTACGCGGGACAGGGGGCGTACGAGCAGTACTTC. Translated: CASSYAGQGAYEQYF.

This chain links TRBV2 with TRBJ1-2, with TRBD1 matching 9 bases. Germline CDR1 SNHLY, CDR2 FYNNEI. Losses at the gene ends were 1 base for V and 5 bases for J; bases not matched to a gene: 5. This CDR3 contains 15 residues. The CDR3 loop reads CASSEGTGVGYGYTF. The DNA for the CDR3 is TGTGCCAGCAGTGAAGGGACAGGGGTGGGGTATGGCTACACCTTC.

Here the CDR3 DNA reads TGTGCCAGCAGCACCGGAGGGTTAGGGAACACCGGGGAGCTGTTTTTT. Its protein product is CASSTGGLGNTGELFF. The chain uses TRBV7-9 and TRBJ2-2, with D possibly being TRBD2 (6 bases). Germline V gene sequence: CDR1 SEHNR, CDR2 FQNEAQ (reference sequence). The CDR3 is 16 amino acids. Trimming removed 5 bases at V and 1 base at J, with 14 bases between.